The present TCR beta chain was sequenced within a study of cytomegalovirus exposure and HLA in healthy donors (dated by TCRdb to 2015 to 2018). About the full investigation: According to an earlier analysis of around 600 of the donors, some 170 million T cells yielded 117 million unique TCR beta sequences and 276 Gb of sequence data. An early release covering roughly 600 HLA-typed donors comprised approximately 300 gigabases of sequencing data and roughly 86 million unique TCR sequences. Of the 350 to 450 genotyped donors, approximately 82% fell in the genetic ancestry cluster associated with self-reported Caucasian donors. The study was designed to test whether signatures of past pathogen exposure could be identified by cataloging public T cell receptors. The T cell repertoires of 700 or so subjects were profiled by immunosequencing and related to cytomegalovirus serostatus. A separate validation cohort of 100 to 150 different subjects was used in addition to the 666-subject first cohort. The study combined high-throughput TCR immunosequencing, statistical association of individual TCRs with disease status, and machine learning to predict cytomegalovirus infection status. A later analysis re-examined previously published TCR beta repertoires from over 500 donors and added high-resolution HLA genotyping to investigate patterns of TCR occurrence. In the later analysis, no new phenotypic data were used to find candidate immune exposures; instead, reliance was placed on TCR beta sequences and their occurrence across donors. An earlier analysis of some 500 of the donors used high-throughput TCR beta sequencing to judge whether each TCR beta V gene segment behaved as functional or pseudogenic. Donor age, sex, ethnicity and CMV serostatus were compiled together with the repertoire data. Genome-wide SNP genotypes for about 60% of the 666 donors were used in a later genetic analysis, which treated that subset as a discovery cohort. All discovery cohort repertoires had been generated using a single sequencing platform. HLA typing covered class I and class II loci at four-digit resolution. Typing coverage differed by locus: A, B, C, DRB1 and DQB1 were typed in roughly 620-630 donors, DQA1 in 522, DPA1 in some 570, and DPB1 in approximately 450. Several DR-DQ haplotypes were handled as single units for association and clustering because linkage in the cohort was strong. Across around 400 genotyped donors of the cohort, an average of about 240,000 unique TCR beta nucleotide sequences per donor were sequenced, and roughly a sixth of those sequences were non-productive. Overall study outcomes, separate from this receptor: Cytomegalovirus status was reported to be diagnosed by the classifier with high specificity and sensitivity in both the original and validation cohorts. The authors suggested that the approach could potentially be generalized to other disease states and immunological phenotypes. In a later analysis, the rate of TCR association differed among HLA loci, with DRB1 alleles having the most associated TCRs and HLA-C alleles having the fewest. Because HLA typing was unavailable for some donors at each locus, only the typed subset was used in association tests. The study gave a list of some 150 TCR beta chains associated with cytomegalovirus. A further reported finding was that TCR beta sequences accurately predicted the HLA-A and HLA-B alleles for most subjects in the first cohort. A later genetic analysis reported fewer N-insertions in productive TCRs among donors in an Asian-associated ancestry cluster than the roughly 650-donor mean. In a later analysis, HLA-associated TCR beta chains showed more clonal expansion and lower generation probabilities than non-associated chains that were equally common. Specific HLA alleles were associated with some 15,000 TCR beta sequences at a false discovery rate of 0.05 in a later analysis. The only immune exposure information available for the cohort was CMV serostatus. In a later analysis, most CMV-associated TCR beta chains were found to appear HLA-restricted, with HLA associations seemingly driven largely by CMV exposure. Because the 87-base-pair reads could not distinguish some IMGT-functional V segments, including TRBV6-2 and TRBV6-3, those segments were excluded. An earlier analysis of approximately 530 of the donors showed that most TCR beta V segments appeared in productive rearrangements either about 87% or about 30% of the time, which broadly matched IMGT annotations. Seventeen rarely observed V segments, including chromosome 9 orphons, were excluded from the earlier analysis of about 600 of the donors because counts were too low. The presence/absence analyses assumed that sequencing depth was roughly uniform across donors, and that assumption may not be true. A later genetic analysis associated a missense DCLRE1C variant with V-gene and J-gene trimming of TCR beta chains, and an independent cohort replicated the association. A later analysis reported that several top co-occurrence clusters appeared linked to parvovirus B19, influenza, CMV and Epstein-Barr virus. In vitro tests confirmed that a few of the cytomegalovirus-associated TCR beta chains recognize cytomegalovirus antigens. A cluster of highly shared sequence variants was judged likely to be a technical artifact of the sequencing pipeline. Assigning TCR associations to individual alleles was difficult when HLA alleles, especially DR and DQ, strongly co-occurred. Most TCR sequences were observed very rarely across donors, whereas some public TCRs were present in many individuals. This cohort had only TCR beta chains sequenced, and the lack of alpha or paired-chain data limited which features could be detected. Correlated functional status among segregating V segments might reflect linkage disequilibrium, but an unknown experimental factor could not be ruled out.

The CDR3 measures 13 amino acids from cysteine to phenylalanine. The CDR3 DNA has 39 bases and is translated from base 1. Germline trimming: 7 bases from V, 5 bases from J; junction bases outside gene matches: 9. The germline V gene provides CDR1 SQVTM and CDR2 ANQGSEA. The cohort consisted of 650 to 700 healthy bone marrow donors. At the time of sampling, every cohort member was nominally healthy, though immune exposures that went unrecorded were likely present. The donor tested CMV seronegative and was one of the 352 seronegative cohort members. Every donor gave a peripheral blood sample, and the peripheral blood mononuclear cells from that sample were used for TCR beta sequencing. The Qiagen DNeasy Blood Extraction Kit was used to extract genomic DNA from the blood cell samples. Library generation was performed with the immunoSEQ multiplex PCR assay. For the multiplex PCR, a mixture combining 60 forward primers for TCR Vbeta segments and 13 reverse primers for TCR Jbeta segments was used. A multiplex PCR assay on genomic DNA amplified the CDR3 region of rearranged TCR beta genes. Amplified TCR beta libraries were sequenced as 87-base-pair reads on the Illumina HiSeq System. As for the authors' bioinformatics: A later analysis tallied around 80 million unique TCR beta chains across the 700 or so repertoires, and some 10 million of those chains were shared by two or more donors. Raw reads were error-corrected and collapsed into unique sequences with a nearest-neighbor algorithm that merged closely related sequences to remove PCR and sequencing errors. To assign V, D and J gene segments, CDR3 sequences were aligned to IMGT reference sequences. Each retained sequence needed at least a six-nucleotide match to both a V gene segment and a J gene segment. Rearrangements were called productive when the CDR3 lacked stop codons and stayed in frame with V and J; all others were non-productive. Following IMGT convention, CDR3 was defined as the stretch from the second conserved V-encoded cysteine up to the conserved J-encoded phenylalanine. The earlier analysis of about 500 of the donors excluded sequences that lacked an unambiguous match to a single V gene segment. An earlier analysis of almost 600 of the donors classified V segments as functional when productive rearrangements were above 56.7% and as segregating when the standard deviation between donors was above 5%. To diagnose cytomegalovirus status from the catalog of TCR beta chain sequences, a statistical classification framework was built. V and J gene assignment, in a later analysis, came from comparing TCR nucleotide sequences with IMGT/GENE-DB human TR gene sequences. A later analysis assigned CDR3 sequences and most-parsimonious VDJ recombination scenarios with the TCRdist pipeline. In a later analysis, each TCR beta chain was defined by its CDR3 amino acid sequence together with its V-gene family, and reads lacking a unique V-gene family were excluded. As a way to deal with suspected cross-contamination and a sequencing artifact, a later analysis dropped over 550 nucleotide sequences that were highly shared and had low generation probability. For each public chain, a later analysis derived a clonal expansion index from normalized ranks of inferred template counts within each repertoire. A later analysis computed generation probabilities with a VDJ recombination model fitted to out-of-frame rearrangements, and checked the results against IGoR. A later analysis scored TCR-TCR, TCR-HLA and TCR-CMV co-occurrence with hypergeometric tests, applying a repertoire-size bias correction to TCR pairs. False discovery rates were estimated in a later analysis by permuting HLA or CMV assignments 20 times. A later analysis grouped co-occurring TCRs with DBSCAN, adding TCRdist sequence similarity when clustering within HLA-allele-positive subsets. Co-occurrence clustering excluded repertoires with fewer than 30,000 or more than 120,000 public chains, plus five with anomalous nucleotide sharing. Held by TCRdb, this immuneACCESS table contains in-frame sequences only and omits some clones. Under half of the omission traces to an unresolved V gene where checked; the cause of the rest is unknown. The DNA was the basis for D and trimming; V, J and clone size are from that table. The sample records approximately 200,000 clones, roughly 85% of which are singletons. The biggest ten clones account for around 2.3% of the sample.

Points on this clone: Its antigen is unknown. Within one base of it there is no much larger clone, and no base qualities were kept.

The receptor chain draws on TRBV29-1 and TRBJ2-5; 8 central bases correspond to TRBD2. Input material: PBMCs. The clonotype originates from a woman between 50 and 59 years old in good health and CMV-seronegative. The CDR3 has the sequence CSAYGGGGETQYF. The DNA reads as follows: TGCAGCGCCTACGGGGGGGGAGGGGAGACCCAGTACTTC.